The clone carrying this TCR beta chain was counted a few times. The antigen remains unidentified. CD45RO-negative CD8 cells positively selected for CCR7 made up the naive population, which excluded terminally differentiated effector memory CD45RA+ cells. V lost 0 bases to trimming and J lost 6 bases; unmatched junction nucleotides: 19. CDR1 and CDR2 (germline): LGHNA, YSLEER. This CDR3 is 19 amino acids long. In the sorted-subset replicate PCRs, about 200 ng DNA, 25,000 to 35,000 T cell genomes, was used. TCRdb's table, derived via immunoSEQ multiplex PCR, lists solely in-frame clones and lacks some. The sample contains hundreds of thousands of clones, 90% to 95% of which appear only once. This sample stems from a study of shared clonotypes between healthy human individuals. The overall study: Each donor's CD4 naive and CD4 memory cells filled three plates apiece, CD8 naive two, and CD8 memory one. Regarding the study as a whole: A reduction in generation probabilities was seen for non-shared clonotypes relative to those shared by all four donors. Memory subsets generally showed lower estimated richness than naive subsets.

The source is a man aged 25-40 years in good health. The chain links TRBV4-3 to TRBJ2-7; 8 bases align to TRBD2. Sequenced input: naive CD8+ T cells sorted from blood. CDR3 nucleotide sequence: TGCGCCAGCAGCCAAGATATGCCCGCAGCGGGAGCTTTAAGCTCCGAGCAGTACTTC. Residues: CASSQDMPAAGALSSEQYF.